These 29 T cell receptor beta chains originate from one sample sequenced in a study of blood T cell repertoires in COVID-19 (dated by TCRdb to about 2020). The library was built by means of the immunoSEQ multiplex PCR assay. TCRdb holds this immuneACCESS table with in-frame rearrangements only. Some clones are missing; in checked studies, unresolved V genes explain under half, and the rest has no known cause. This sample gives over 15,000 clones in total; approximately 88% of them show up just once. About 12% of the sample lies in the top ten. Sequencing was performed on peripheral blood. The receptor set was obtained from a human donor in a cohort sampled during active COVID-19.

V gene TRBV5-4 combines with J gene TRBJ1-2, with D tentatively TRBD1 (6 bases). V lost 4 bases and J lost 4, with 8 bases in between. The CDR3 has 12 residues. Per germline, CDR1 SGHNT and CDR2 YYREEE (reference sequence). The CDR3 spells CASSGQPYGYTF. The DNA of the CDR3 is TGTGCCAGCAGCGGACAGCCCTATGGCTACACCTTC.

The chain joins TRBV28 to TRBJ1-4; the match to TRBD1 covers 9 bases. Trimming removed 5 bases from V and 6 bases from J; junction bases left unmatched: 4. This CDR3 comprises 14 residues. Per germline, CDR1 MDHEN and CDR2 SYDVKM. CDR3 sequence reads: CASSLTGGDEKLFF. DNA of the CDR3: TGTGCCAGCAGTCTAACAGGGGGCGATGAAAAACTGTTTTTT.

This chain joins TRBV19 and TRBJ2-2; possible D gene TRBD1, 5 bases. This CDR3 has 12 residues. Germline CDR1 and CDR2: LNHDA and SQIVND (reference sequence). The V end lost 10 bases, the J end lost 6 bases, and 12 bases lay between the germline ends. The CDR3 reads CATEGVAGELFF. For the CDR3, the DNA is TGTGCCACCGAAGGGGTAGCCGGGGAGCTGTTTTTT. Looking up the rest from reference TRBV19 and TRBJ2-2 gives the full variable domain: DGGITQSPKYLFRKEGQNVTLSCEQNLNHDAMYWYRQDPGQGLRLIYYSQIVNDFQKGDIAEGYSVSREKKESFPLTVTSAQKNPTAFYLCATEGVAGELFFGEGSRLTVL.

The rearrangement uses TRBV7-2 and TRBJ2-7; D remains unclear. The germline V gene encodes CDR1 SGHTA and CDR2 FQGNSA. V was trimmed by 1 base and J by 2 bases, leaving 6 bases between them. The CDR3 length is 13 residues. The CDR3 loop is CASSLDITYEQYF. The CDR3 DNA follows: TGTGCCAGCAGCTTAGATATAACCTACGAGCAGTACTTC.

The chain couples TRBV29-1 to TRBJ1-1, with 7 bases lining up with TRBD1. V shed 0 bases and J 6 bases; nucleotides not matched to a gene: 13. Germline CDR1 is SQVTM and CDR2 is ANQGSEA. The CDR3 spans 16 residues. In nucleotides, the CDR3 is TGCAGCGTTGAAGAAGAGCCAGGGGGACGTGGCGCTGAAGCTTTCTTT. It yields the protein CSVEEEPGGRGAEAFF.

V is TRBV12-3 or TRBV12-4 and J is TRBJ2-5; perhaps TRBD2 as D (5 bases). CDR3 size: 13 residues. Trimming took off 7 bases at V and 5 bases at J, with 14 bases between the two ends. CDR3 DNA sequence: TGTGCCAGCACCATCAGGCGAGGGGAGACCCAGTACTTC. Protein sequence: CASTIRRGETQYF.

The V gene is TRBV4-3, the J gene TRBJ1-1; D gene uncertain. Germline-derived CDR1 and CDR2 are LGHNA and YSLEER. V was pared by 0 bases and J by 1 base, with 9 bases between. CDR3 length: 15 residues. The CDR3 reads CASSQDPHGNTEAFF. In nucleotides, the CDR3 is TGCGCCAGCAGCCAAGACCCCCACGGGAACACTGAAGCTTTCTTT.

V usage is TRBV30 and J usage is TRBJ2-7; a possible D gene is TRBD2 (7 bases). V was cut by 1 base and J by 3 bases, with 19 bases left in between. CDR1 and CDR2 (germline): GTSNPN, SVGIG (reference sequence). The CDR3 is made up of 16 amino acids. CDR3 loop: CAWSAGWEGGHYEQYF. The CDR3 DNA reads TGTGCCTGGAGTGCCGGATGGGAGGGGGGGCACTACGAGCAGTACTTC.

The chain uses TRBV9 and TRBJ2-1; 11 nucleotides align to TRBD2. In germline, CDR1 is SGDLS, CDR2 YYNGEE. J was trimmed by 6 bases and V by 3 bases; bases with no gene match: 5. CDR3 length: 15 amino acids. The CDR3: CASSAFSGGANEQFF. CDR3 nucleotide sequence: TGTGCCAGCAGCGCCTTTAGCGGGGGGGCCAATGAGCAGTTCTTC.

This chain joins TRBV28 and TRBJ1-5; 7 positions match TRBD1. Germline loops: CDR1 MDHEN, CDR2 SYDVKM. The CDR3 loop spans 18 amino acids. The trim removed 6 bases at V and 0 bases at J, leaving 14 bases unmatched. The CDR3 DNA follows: TGTGCCAGCAGAGCCCCGGGACAGCTTAAATATAGCAATCAGCCCCAGCATTTT. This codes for CASRAPGQLKYSNQPQHF.

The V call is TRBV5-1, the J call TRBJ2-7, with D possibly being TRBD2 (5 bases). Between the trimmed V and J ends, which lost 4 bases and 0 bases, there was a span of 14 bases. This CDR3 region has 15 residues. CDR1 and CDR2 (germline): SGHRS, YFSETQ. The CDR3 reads CASSLGLGSSYEQYF. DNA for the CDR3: TGCGCCAGCAGCCTGGGGTTGGGGAGCTCCTACGAGCAGTACTTC.

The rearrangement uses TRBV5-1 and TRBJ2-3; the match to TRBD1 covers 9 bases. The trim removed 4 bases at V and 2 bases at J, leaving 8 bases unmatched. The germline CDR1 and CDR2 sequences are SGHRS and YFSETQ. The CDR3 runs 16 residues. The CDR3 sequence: CASSTGQGRSTDTQYF. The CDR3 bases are TGCGCCAGCAGCACCGGACAGGGGAGATCCACAGATACGCAGTATTTT. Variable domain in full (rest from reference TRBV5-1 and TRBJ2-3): KAGVTQTPRYLIKTRGQQVTLSCSPISGHRSVSWYQQTPGQGLQFLFEYFSETQRNKGNFPGRFSGRQFSNSRSEMNVSTLELGDSALYLCASSTGQGRSTDTQYFGPGTRLTVL.

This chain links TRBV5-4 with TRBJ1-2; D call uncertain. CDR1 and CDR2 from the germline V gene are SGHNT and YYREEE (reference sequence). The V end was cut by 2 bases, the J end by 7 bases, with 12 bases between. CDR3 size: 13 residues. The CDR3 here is CASSFEGVSGYTF. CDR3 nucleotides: TGTGCCAGCAGCTTTGAGGGAGTTTCTGGCTACACCTTC.

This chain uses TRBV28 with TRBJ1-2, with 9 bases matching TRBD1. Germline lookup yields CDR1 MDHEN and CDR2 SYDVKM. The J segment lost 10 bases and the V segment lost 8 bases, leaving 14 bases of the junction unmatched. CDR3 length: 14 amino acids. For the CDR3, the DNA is TGTGCCAGCCGGACCCCTGGGACAGGGCTTGTCTACACCTTC. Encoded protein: CASRTPGTGLVYTF.

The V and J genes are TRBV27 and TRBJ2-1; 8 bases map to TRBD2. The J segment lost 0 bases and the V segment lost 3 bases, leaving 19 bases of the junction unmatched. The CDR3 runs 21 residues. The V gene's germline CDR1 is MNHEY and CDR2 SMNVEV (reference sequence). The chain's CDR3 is CASSFPPPGGRVAASYNEQFF. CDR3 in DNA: TGTGCCAGCAGTTTCCCCCCGCCGGGGGGGCGGGTTGCGGCCTCCTACAATGAGCAGTTCTTC.

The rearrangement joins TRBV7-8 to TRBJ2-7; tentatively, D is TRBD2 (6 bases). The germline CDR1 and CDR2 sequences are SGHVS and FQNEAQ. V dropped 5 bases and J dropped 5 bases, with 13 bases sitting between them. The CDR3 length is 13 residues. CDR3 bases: TGTGCCAGCAGCCCCCCGGCGGGGAACGAGCAGTACTTC. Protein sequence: CASSPPAGNEQYF.

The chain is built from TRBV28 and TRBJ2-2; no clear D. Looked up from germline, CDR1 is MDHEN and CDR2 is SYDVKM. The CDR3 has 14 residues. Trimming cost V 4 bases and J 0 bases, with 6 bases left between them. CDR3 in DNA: TGTGCCAGCAGTTACAATTCGAACACCGGGGAGCTGTTTTTT. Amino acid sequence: CASSYNSNTGELFF.

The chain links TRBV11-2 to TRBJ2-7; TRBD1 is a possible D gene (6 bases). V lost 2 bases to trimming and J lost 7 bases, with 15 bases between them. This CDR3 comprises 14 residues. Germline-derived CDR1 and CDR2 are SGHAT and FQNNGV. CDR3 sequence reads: CASSLNQGRWEQYF. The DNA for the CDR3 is TGTGCCAGCAGCTTAAACCAGGGGCGCTGGGAGCAGTACTTC.

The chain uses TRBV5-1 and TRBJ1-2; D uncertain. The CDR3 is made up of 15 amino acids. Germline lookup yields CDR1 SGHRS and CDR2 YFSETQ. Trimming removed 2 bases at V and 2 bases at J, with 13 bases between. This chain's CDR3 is CASSFGRNSNYGYTF. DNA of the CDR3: TGCGCCAGCAGCTTCGGTCGAAACTCCAACTATGGCTACACCTTC.

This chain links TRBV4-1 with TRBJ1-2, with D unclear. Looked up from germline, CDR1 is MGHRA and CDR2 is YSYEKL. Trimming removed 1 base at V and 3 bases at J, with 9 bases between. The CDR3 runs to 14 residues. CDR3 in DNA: TGCGCCAGCAGCCAAGTGGGTGGGCACTATGGCTACACCTTC. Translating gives CASSQVGGHYGYTF.

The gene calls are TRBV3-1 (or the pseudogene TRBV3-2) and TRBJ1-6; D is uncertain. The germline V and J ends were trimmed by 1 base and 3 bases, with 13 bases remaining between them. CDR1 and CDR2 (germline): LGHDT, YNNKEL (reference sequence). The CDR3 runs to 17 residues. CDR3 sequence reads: CASSQGPRNLYNSPLHF. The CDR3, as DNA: TGTGCCAGCAGCCAAGGCCCGCGTAACCTCTATAATTCACCCCTCCACTTT.

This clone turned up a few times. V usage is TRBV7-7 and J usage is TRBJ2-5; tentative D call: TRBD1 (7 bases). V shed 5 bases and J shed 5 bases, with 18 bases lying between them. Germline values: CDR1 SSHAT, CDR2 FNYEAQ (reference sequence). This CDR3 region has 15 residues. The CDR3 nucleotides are TGTGCCAGCAGCCAAAGCCAGTCAGGGGGGGAGACCCAGTACTTC. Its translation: CASSQSQSGGETQYF.

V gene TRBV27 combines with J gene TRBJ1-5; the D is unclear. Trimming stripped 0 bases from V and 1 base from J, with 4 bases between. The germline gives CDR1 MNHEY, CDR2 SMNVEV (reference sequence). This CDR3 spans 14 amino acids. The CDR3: CASSLSRSNQPQHF. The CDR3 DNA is TGTGCCAGCAGTTTATCCAGAAGCAATCAGCCCCAGCATTTT.

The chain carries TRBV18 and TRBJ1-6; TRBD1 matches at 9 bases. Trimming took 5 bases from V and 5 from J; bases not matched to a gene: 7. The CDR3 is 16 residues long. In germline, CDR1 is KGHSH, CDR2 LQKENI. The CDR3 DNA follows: TGTGCCAGCTCATTCCGACAGGGGGACCATAATTCACCCCTCCACTTT. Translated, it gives CASSFRQGDHNSPLHF.

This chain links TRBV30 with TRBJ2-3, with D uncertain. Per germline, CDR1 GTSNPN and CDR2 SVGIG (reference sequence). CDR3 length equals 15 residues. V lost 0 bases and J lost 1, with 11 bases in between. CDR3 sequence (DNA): TGTGCCTGGAGTGTAGGTGGTCAGGGCACAGATACGCAGTATTTT. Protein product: CAWSVGGQGTDTQYF.

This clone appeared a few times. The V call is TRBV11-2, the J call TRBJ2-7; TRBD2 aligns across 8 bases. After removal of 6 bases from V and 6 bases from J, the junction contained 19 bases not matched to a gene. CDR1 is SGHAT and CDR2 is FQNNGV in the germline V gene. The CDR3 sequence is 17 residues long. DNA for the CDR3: TGTGCCAGCAGTTTTTCCTCAGGGCGGGGGGCCGAGGCCGAGCAGTACTTC. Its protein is CASSFSSGRGAEAEQYF. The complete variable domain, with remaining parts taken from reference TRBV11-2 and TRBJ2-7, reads EAGVAQSPRYKIIEKRQSVAFWCNPISGHATLYWYQQILGQGPKLLIQFQNNGVVDDSQLPKDRFSAERLKGVDSTLKIQPAKLEDSAVYLCASSFSSGRGAEAEQYFGPGTRLTVT.

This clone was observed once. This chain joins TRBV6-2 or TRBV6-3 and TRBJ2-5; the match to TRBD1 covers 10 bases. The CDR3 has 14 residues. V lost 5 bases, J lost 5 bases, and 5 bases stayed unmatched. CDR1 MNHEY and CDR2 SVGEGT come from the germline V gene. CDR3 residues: CASSAGTGAETQYF. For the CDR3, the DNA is TGTGCCAGCAGTGCCGGGACAGGGGCGGAGACCCAGTACTTC.

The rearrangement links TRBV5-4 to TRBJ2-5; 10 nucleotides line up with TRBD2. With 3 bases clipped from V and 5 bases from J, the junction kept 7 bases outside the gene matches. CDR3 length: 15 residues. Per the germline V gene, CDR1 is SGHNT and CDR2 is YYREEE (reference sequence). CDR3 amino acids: CASSSKSGGAETQYF. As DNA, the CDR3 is TGTGCCAGCAGCTCCAAAAGCGGGGGGGCCGAGACCCAGTACTTC.

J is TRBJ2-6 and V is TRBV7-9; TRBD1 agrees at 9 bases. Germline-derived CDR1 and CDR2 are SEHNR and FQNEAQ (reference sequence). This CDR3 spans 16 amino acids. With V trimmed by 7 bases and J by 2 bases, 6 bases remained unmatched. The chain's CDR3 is CASTRQGGPGANVLTF. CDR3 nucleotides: TGTGCCAGCACGCGACAGGGGGGTCCTGGGGCCAACGTCCTGACTTTC.